One sample yielded the 2 T cell receptor beta chains listed below, sequenced in a study of control samples from healthy donors and cancer patients. Measured with immunoSEQ multiplex PCR; TCRdb has only the in-frame clones, and not every one. The table lists roughly 43,000 clones, 87% of them singletons. Sequences were obtained from PBMCs. Every receptor here comes from a woman aged 60-75 years with lung cancer.

J is TRBJ2-1 and V is TRBV5-1; D is perhaps TRBD1 or TRBD2 (6 bases each). CDR1 and CDR2 from the germline V gene are SGHRS and YFSETQ. V was pared by 2 bases and J by 5 bases, with 11 bases between. The CDR3 covers 14 residues. The CDR3 DNA is TGCGCCAGCAGCTTCGGGGGCCCCCACAATGAGCAGTTCTTC. This encodes CASSFGGPHNEQFF.

The chain is built from TRBV24-1 and TRBJ2-3, with 10 bases aligning to TRBD2. Germline V gene data show CDR1 as KGHDR and CDR2 as SFDVKD. This CDR3 has 16 amino acids. The V segment lost 5 bases and the J segment 3 bases; nucleotides outside the gene matches: 7. The CDR3: CATSGVTSGLTDTQYF. The CDR3 coding sequence is TGTGCCACCAGTGGGGTGACTAGCGGGCTTACAGATACGCAGTATTTT.